The clone carrying this T cell receptor beta chain has just a few counts. Its antigen remains unknown. The sample is drawn from a study of T cell repertoires in cytomegalovirus infection. As for the study in general: Recently identified HLA-C-restricted and well-studied HLA-B-restricted CMV epitopes were used. Evidence of both CMV infection and a matching HLA type came from public TCR beta signatures. Overall study findings and caveats: Predominance within the ex vivo response was attributable to HLA-C-restricted CMV-specific TCR beta clonotypes.

TCRdb reanalysed the reads using MiXCR and keeps one entry per CDR3 protein. Among some 350,000 distinct CDR3 sequences, 25% to 35% were seen once, and the ten largest hold 15% to 25%. Germline CDR1 SEHNR, CDR2 FQNEAQ (reference sequence). The length of the CDR3 is 16 residues. With V trimmed by 5 bases and J by 2 bases, 7 bases remained unmatched. The chain employs TRBV7-9 and TRBJ2-1; TRBD1 matches at 9 bases. The sample consisted of cultured PBMCs, taken from culture after CMV antigen stimulation. The TCR originated in a human donor in good health (CMV status not recorded). Some clones in this sample may be carry-over from other donors' samples. Here the CDR3 DNA reads TGTGCCAGCAGCCCCCGGACAGGGGCTGCCTACAATGAGCAGTTCTTC. Amino acid sequence: CASSPRTGAAYNEQFF.